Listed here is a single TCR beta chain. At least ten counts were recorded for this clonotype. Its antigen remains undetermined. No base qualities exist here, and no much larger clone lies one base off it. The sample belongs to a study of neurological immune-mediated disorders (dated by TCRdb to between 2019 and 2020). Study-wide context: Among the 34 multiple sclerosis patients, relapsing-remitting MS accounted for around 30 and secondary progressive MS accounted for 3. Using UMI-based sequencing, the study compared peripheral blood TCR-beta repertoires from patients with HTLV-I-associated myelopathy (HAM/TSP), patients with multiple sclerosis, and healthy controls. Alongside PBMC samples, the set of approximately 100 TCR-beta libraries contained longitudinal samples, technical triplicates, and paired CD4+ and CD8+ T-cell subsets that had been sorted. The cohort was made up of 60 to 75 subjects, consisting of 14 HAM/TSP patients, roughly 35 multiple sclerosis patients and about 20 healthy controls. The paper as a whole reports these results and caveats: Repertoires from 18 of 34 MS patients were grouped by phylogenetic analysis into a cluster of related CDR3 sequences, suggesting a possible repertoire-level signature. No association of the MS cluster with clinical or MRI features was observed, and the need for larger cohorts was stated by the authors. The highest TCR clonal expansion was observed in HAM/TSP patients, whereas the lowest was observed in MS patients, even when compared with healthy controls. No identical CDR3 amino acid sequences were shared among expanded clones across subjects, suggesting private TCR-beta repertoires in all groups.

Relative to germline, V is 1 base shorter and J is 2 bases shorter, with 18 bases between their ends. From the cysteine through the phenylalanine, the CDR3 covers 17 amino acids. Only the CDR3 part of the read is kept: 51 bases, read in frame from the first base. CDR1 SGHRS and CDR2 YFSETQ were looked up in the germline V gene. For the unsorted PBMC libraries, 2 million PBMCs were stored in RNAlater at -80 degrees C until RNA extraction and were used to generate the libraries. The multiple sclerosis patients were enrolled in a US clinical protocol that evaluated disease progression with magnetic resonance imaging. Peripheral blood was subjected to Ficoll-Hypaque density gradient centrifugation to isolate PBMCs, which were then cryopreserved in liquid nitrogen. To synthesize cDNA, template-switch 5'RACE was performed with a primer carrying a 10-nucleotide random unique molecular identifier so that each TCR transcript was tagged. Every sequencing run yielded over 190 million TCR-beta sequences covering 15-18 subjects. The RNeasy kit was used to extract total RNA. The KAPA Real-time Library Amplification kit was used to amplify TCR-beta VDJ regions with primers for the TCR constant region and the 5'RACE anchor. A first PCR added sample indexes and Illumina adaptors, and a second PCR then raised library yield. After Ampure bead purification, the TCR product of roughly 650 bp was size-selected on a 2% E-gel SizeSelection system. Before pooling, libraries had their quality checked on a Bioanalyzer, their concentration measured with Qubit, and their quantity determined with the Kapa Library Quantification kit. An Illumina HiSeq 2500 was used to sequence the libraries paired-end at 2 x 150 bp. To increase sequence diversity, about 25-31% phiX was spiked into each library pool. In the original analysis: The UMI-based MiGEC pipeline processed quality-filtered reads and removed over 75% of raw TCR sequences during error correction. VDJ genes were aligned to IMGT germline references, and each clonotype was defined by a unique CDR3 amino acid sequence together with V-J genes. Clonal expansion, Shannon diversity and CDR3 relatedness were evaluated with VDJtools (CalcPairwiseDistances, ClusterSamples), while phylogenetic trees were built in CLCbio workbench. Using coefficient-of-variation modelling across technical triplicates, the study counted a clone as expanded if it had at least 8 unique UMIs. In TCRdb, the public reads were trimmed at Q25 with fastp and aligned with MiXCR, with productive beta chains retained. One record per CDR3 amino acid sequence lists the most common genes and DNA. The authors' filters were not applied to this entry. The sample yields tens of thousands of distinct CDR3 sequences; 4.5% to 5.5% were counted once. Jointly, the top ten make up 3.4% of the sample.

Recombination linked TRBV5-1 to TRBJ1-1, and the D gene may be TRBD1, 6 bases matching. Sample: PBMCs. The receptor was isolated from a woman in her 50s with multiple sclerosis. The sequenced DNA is TGCGCCAGCAGCTTGACAGGGCTGAGGTCGGCCAACACTGAAGCTTTCTTT. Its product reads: CASSLTGLRSANTEAFF.